This section outlines one T cell receptor beta chain sequence together with its context. The antigen is not known. Other nucleotide sequences from this sample produce the same CDR3. The length of the CDR3 is 12 residues. Trimming took 2 bases from V and 0 from J, leaving 3 bases between them. CDR1 is GTSNPN and CDR2 is SVGIG in the germline V gene (reference sequence). The data are from a study of siplizumab effects on memory and regulatory T cells. The repertoire was sequenced with immunoSEQ multiplex PCR; TCRdb's copy has only in-frame clones and lacks some. Among around 100,000 clones, 80% to 95% were seen once, and the ten largest hold around 0.15%. Broader study findings: Under siplizumab, an average approximately 71% of mappable alloreactive CD4+ clones were Treg-derived, compared with 26.9% in controls. Proliferating siplizumab-culture Tregs lacked confirmation of suppressive function.

Sequencing was done on a sample of CD4+ T cells sorted from blood. The chain couples TRBV30 to TRBJ2-3; D remains ambiguous. The sequence derives from a human donor in good health. In DNA, the CDR3 is TGTGCCTGGAGTATCAGCACAGATACGCAGTATTTT. Translated, it gives CAWSISTDTQYF.